Listed below are T cell receptor beta chains from one sample, sequenced in a study of shared clonotypes between healthy human individuals. The protocol was immunoSEQ multiplex PCR, while the TCRdb copy is restricted to in-frame clones and leaves out a portion. The table includes over 800,000 clones, more than 85% detected once. Source material: naive CD8+ T cells sorted from blood. The receptors were sampled from a young man in good health. The CDR3 runs from the conserved cysteine through the conserved F or W. The order of the fields is D gene, V gene, clone size, J gene, CDR3 DNA, CDR3 protein. D genes are given only for firm matches. Expanded clones get a size class; other rows say once, few or many, or leave the size out.

>NA|TRBV27|NA|TRBJ2-2
TGTGCCAGCGGGGACGGAGGCGGCACCGGGGAGCTGTTTTTT
CASGDGGGTGELFF
>TRBD2|TRBV7-6|NA|TRBJ2-1
TGTGCCAGCAGCTCCAGCCCCTTAGCGGGAGGGATTAATGAGCAGTTCTTC
CASSSSPLAGGINEQFF
>NA|TRBV6-1|NA|TRBJ2-7
TGTGCCAGCAGTGTCGCGGGTCTAGGGGCCGAGCAGTACTTC
CASSVAGLGAEQYF
>NA|TRBV15|NA|TRBJ2-5
TGTGCCACCAGCAGAGAGGGGCAGGGGGGAGAGACCCAGTACTTC
CATSREGQGGETQYF
>NA|TRBV27|NA|TRBJ1-4
TGTGCCAGCGGGGAGGGGGGTGAAAAACTGTTTTTT
CASGEGGEKLFF
>TRBD1|TRBV28|NA|TRBJ2-7
TGTGCCAGCACCCACAGGGGTTTGTACGAGCAGTACTTC
CASTHRGLYEQYF
>NA|TRBV19|NA|TRBJ2-1
TGTGCCAGTAGTCAGCGACAGGACAGCTCCTACAATGAGCAGTTCTTC
CASSQRQDSSYNEQFF
>NA|TRBV11-2|NA|TRBJ2-3
TGTGCCAGCAGCTTAGGAAGCCGGAAAACAGATACGCAGTATTTT
CASSLGSRKTDTQYF
>TRBD2|TRBV7-8|NA|TRBJ2-1
TGTGCCAGCAGGTCAACCACTAGCGGGGCTTACAATGAGCAGTTCTTC
CASRSTTSGAYNEQFF
>NA|TRBV14|NA|TRBJ1-2
TGTGCCAGCAGCCCGGGGGCTGGCTACTATGGCTACACCTTC
CASSPGAGYYGYTF
>NA|TRBV19|NA|TRBJ2-1
TGTGCCAGTAGTGTGACTAGTTACAATGAGCAGTTCTTC
CASSVTSYNEQFF
>TRBD1|TRBV2|NA|TRBJ1-5
TGTGCCAGCAGTGTTCCCCTACAGGGGGCTTCTGGCAATCAGCCCCAGCATTTT
CASSVPLQGASGNQPQHF
>NA|TRBV27|NA|TRBJ2-7
TGTGCCAGCAGTATTGGGGGCGCCTCCTACGAGCAGTACTTC
CASSIGGASYEQYF
>TRBD1|TRBV5-1|NA|TRBJ1-1
TGCGCCAGCAGCCGCTCAGGGGGAATGAACACTGAAGCTTTCTTT
CASSRSGGMNTEAFF
>TRBD1|TRBV4-1|NA|TRBJ2-2
TGCGCCAGCAGCCAATTGGGGACAGGGTCAACCGGGGAGCTGTTTTTT
CASSQLGTGSTGELFF
>TRBD2|TRBV19|once|TRBJ2-7
TGTGCCAGTAGTATAAGCGGGAGTTCCTACGAGCAGTACTTC
CASSISGSSYEQYF
>NA|TRBV7-9|NA|TRBJ2-4
TGTGCCAGCAGCCTCCGGACAACCCCTCCATTCAACATTCAGTACTTC
CASSLRTTPPFNIQYF
>TRBD1|TRBV7-9|NA|TRBJ2-7
TGTGCCAGCAGCCCTGAGACAGGGGCCTACGAGCAGTACTTC
CASSPETGAYEQYF
>TRBD1|TRBV4-1|NA|TRBJ2-7
TGCGCCAGCAGCCGGGGACAGGGGGGCTTGGACTACGAGCAGTACTTC
CASSRGQGGLDYEQYF
>TRBD2|TRBV27|NA|TRBJ2-3
TGTGCCAGCAGCCTGAGGACTAGCGGGACAACAGATACGCAGTATTTT
CASSLRTSGTTDTQYF
>TRBD1|TRBV19|NA|TRBJ2-4
TGTGCCAGTAGTTACAGGGGCCCCAAAAACATTCAGTACTTC
CASSYRGPKNIQYF
>NA|TRBV9|NA|TRBJ2-1
TGTGCCAGCAGCGTAGGGGGGTATGAGCAGTTCTTC
CASSVGGYEQFF
>TRBD1|TRBV11-3|NA|TRBJ2-2
TGTGCCAGCAGTCCCTTGCAGGGACAGGGGGCCGGGGAGCTGTTTTTT
CASSPLQGQGAGELFF
>NA|TRBV27|NA|TRBJ2-7
TGTGCCAGCCGGGGCAGAGAAGCCTACGAGCAGTACTTC
CASRGREAYEQYF
>TRBD2|TRBV10-2|NA|TRBJ2-1
TGCGCCAGCAGTTTTAGGACTAGCGAGACCAGCAACAATGAGCAGTTCTTC
CASSFRTSETSNNEQFF
>NA|TRBV14|NA|TRBJ2-3
TGTGCCAGCAGCCGGCGACTCTACACAGATACGCAGTATTTT
CASSRRLYTDTQYF
>NA|TRBV30|NA|TRBJ2-7
TGTGCCTGGAGTGTACATTGGGACGGCCGCTACGAGCAGTACTTC
CAWSVHWDGRYEQYF
>NA|TRBV13|NA|TRBJ1-2
TGTGCCAGCAGCTTAGATCTGTCTGGCTACACCTTC
CASSLDLSGYTF
>NA|TRBV29-1|few|TRBJ1-2
TGCAGCGTTCCTTGGGAGGGGCATGGCTACACCTTC
CSVPWEGHGYTF
>NA|TRBV28|NA|TRBJ2-7
TGTGCCAGCAGCGACGAAACCTACGAGCAGTACTTC
CASSDETYEQYF
>NA|TRBV28|NA|TRBJ1-2
TGTGCCAGCAGTTCCGACTTTGGCTACACCTTC
CASSSDFGYTF
>NA|TRBV30|few|TRBJ1-2
TGTGCCTGGAGTGTACTCGGGTTCTATGGCTACACCTTC
CAWSVLGFYGYTF
>TRBD1|TRBV11-2|NA|TRBJ2-2
TGTGCCAGCAGTTGGGACAGGGGGCAGAGGGCCGGGGAGCTGTTTTTT
CASSWDRGQRAGELFF
>TRBD2|TRBV19|NA|TRBJ2-1
TGTGCCAGTAGTACCCTAGCGGGGGAGGGGGACGGGAAGCAGTTCTTC
CASSTLAGEGDGKQFF
>NA|TRBV29-1|NA|TRBJ2-1
TGCAGCGTTGAAAACTACAATGAGCAGTTCTTC
CSVENYNEQFF
>TRBD2|TRBV7-9|NA|TRBJ2-2
TGTGCCAGCAGCGCCCCTTGGGCGGGAGCAAATACCGGGGAGCTGTTTTTT
CASSAPWAGANTGELFF
>TRBD2|TRBV27|NA|TRBJ2-7
TGTGCCAGCAGTTCGGGGCTAGCGGCCTACGAGCAGTACTTC
CASSSGLAAYEQYF
>TRBD2|TRBV10-2|NA|TRBJ2-7
TGCGCCAGCAGTGAGTCGGGACTAGCGGGCGAGCAGTACTTC
CASSESGLAGEQYF
>NA|TRBV12-2|NA|TRBJ2-1
TGTGCAAGTCGCCACGCTGCAGAGGAGACTAGCGGGAACTATGAGCAGTTCTTC
CASRHAAEETSGNYEQFF
>NA|TRBV6-5|NA|TRBJ2-7
TGTGCCAGCAGCGCCGCTTGGGAGTACGAGCAGTACTTC
CASSAAWEYEQYF
>TRBD2|TRBV7-9|NA|TRBJ2-7
TGTGCCAGCAGCTTCTTCGGCGGGAGTTTCTACGAGCAGTACTTC
CASSFFGGSFYEQYF
>NA|TRBV4-1|NA|TRBJ2-7
TGCGCCAGCAGCCAAGATCAAAGGTACGAGCAGTACTTC
CASSQDQRYEQYF
>NA|TRBV11-3|NA|TRBJ2-7
TGTGCCAGCAGTACAGGGCAGAGCTACGAGCAGTACTTC
CASSTGQSYEQYF
>NA|TRBV9|NA|TRBJ2-1
TGTGCCAGCAGCCTGGGAGGGGGGCAGAATGAGCAGTTCTTC
CASSLGGGQNEQFF
>NA|TRBV6-1|NA|TRBJ1-2
TGTGCCAGCAGTGAACTCAAGGATTCCGACTATGGCTACACCTTC
CASSELKDSDYGYTF
>NA|TRBV27|NA|TRBJ2-3
TGTGCCAGCAGTATTCGACAGGGACTCTCCACAGATACGCAGTATTTT
CASSIRQGLSTDTQYF
>TRBD2|TRBV29-1|NA|TRBJ2-3
TGCAGCGTCTCCCGGGAGGGCCGGACAGATACGCAGTATTTT
CSVSREGRTDTQYF
>TRBD1|TRBV28|NA|TRBJ2-7
TGTGCCAGCAGTTTAGAGGGGACAGGGTTTCCCTACGAGCAGTACTTC
CASSLEGTGFPYEQYF
>NA|TRBV27|NA|TRBJ2-7
TGTGCCAGCAGTCCGGAGACTAGTCTCAGCTCCTACGAGCAGTACTTC
CASSPETSLSSYEQYF
>TRBD1|TRBV25-1|NA|TRBJ2-3
TGTGCCAGCAGTGAATACGGGACAGCAAGCACAGATACGCAGTATTTT
CASSEYGTASTDTQYF
>NA|TRBV5-1|NA|TRBJ2-1
TGCGCCAGCAGCCTCCGGGACGCCTCCTACAATGAGCAGTTCTTC
CASSLRDASYNEQFF